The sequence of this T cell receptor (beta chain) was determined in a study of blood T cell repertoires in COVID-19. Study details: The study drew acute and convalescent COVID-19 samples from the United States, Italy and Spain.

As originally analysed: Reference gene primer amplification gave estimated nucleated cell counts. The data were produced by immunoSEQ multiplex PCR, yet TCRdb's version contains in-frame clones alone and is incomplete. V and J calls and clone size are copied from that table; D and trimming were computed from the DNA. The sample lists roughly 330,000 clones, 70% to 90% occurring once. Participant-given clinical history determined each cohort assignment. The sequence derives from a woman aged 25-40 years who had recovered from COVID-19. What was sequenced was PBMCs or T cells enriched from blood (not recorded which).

The chain's CDR3 is CASSLYISRVRDTEAFF. DNA for the CDR3: TGTGCCAGCTCCCTCTATATTAGCAGGGTAAGGGACACTGAAGCTTTCTTT. V usage is TRBV18 and J usage is TRBJ1-1; TRBD1 is a possible D gene (5 bases). The V gene's germline CDR1 is KGHSH and CDR2 LQKENI. Trimming cost V 6 bases and J 3 bases, with 23 bases left between them. The length of the CDR3 is 17 residues. Filled out from reference TRBV18 and TRBJ1-1, the complete variable domain reads NAGVMQNPRHLVRRRGQEARLRCSPMKGHSHVYWYRQLPEEGLKFMVYLQKENIIDESGMPKERFSAEFPKEGPSILRIQQVVRGDSAAYFCASSLYISRVRDTEAFFGQGTRLTVV.